The text below deals with one T cell receptor beta chain. The source of the sample is a study of blood T cell repertoires in COVID-19. Study information: The United States, Italy and Spain were the sources of the acute and convalescent COVID-19 samples. Sources were T cells, B-cell-depleted T cells, or PBMCs; the material itself was cDNA or gDNA.

In the authors' methods: Cell counts per sample came from amplifying reference gene primers. Using immunoSEQ multiplex PCR, the repertoire was profiled, and TCRdb retains in-frame clones only, with some absent. V and J calls and clone size come straight from that table; D and trimming were deduced from the DNA. This table has 200,000 to 300,000 clones, around 90% appearing once. The CDR3 sequence is 18 residues long. The germline gives CDR1 MNHEY, CDR2 SMNVEV (reference sequence). The trim removed 3 bases at V and 11 bases at J, leaving 19 bases unmatched. The clonotype originates from a woman aged 40 to 55 with acute or convalescent COVID-19. The rearrangement links TRBV27 to TRBJ1-6; 7 nucleotides agree with TRBD1. Material: peripheral blood. The CDR3 protein is CASSLGFARDRGRTPLHF. The DNA of the CDR3 is TGTGCCAGCAGTTTGGGGTTTGCCCGGGACAGAGGTCGGACACCCCTCCACTTT.